These 28 T cell receptor beta chains came from one sample sequenced in a study of blood T cell repertoires in COVID-19. Sequenced by immunoSEQ multiplex PCR; TCRdb stores in-frame clones only, minus some. The top ten clones hold 3% to 4.5% of a sample with over 85,000 clones, just over 75% of them seen once. Sequenced input: peripheral blood. These receptors originate from a woman aged 80 or older with acute or convalescent COVID-19.

In this sample, this clone turned up many times. The chain employs TRBV5-1 and TRBJ2-2; TRBD1 agrees at 7 bases. This CDR3 is built from 15 residues. V gave up 0 bases and J gave up 8 bases; unmatched junction bases: 7. Germline V CDR1 and CDR2: SGHRS, YFSETQ. CDR3 residues: CASSLATGTPGELFF. The CDR3, as DNA: TGCGCCAGCAGCTTGGCGACAGGGACGCCGGGGGAGCTGTTTTTT.

This chain connects TRBV30 to TRBJ2-2; TRBD1 matches 9 bases. Germline loops: CDR1 GTSNPN, CDR2 SVGIG (reference sequence). The CDR3 is 14 amino acids. V lost 2 bases to trimming and J lost 6 bases; unmatched junction nucleotides: 4. CDR3 nucleotides: TGTGCCTGGAGTCCGGGACAGGGATCCGGGGAGCTGTTTTTT. It translates to CAWSPGQGSGELFF.

This clone appeared a single time. The chain links TRBV7-2 to TRBJ2-2, with D tentatively TRBD1 (5 bases). The V gene's germline CDR1 is SGHTA and CDR2 FQGNSA. V lost 4 bases to trimming and J lost 0 bases, with 12 bases between them. CDR3 size: 16 residues. The CDR3 DNA reads as TGTGCCAGCAGCTCTCAGGGCCTCGCGAACACCGGGGAGCTGTTTTTT. The encoded protein is CASSSQGLANTGELFF.

A few counts support this clone. The DNA of the CDR3 is TGTGCCAGCAGTTGGGGACAGGGGGCTGGCAATGAGCAGTTCTTC. Residues: CASSWGQGAGNEQFF. V usage is TRBV27 and J usage is TRBJ2-1; 12 bases align to TRBD1. The CDR3 runs to 15 residues. V was clipped by 4 bases and J by 6 bases; unmatched bases: 4. Per the germline V gene, CDR1 is MNHEY and CDR2 is SMNVEV (reference sequence).

This clone was seen only once. The CDR3 region is CASSVLPSGGGPVEQYF. In DNA, the CDR3 is TGTGCCAGCAGCGTTCTCCCTAGCGGGGGAGGGCCGGTAGAGCAGTACTTC. V and J are TRBV9 and TRBJ2-7; 10 bases are a match to TRBD2. CDR3 length: 17 amino acids. Germline-derived CDR1 and CDR2 are SGDLS and YYNGEE. Losses at the gene ends were 2 bases for V and 7 bases for J; bases not matched to a gene: 15. Full variable domain (missing parts from reference TRBV9 and TRBJ2-7): DSGVTQTPKHLITATGQRVTLRCSPRSGDLSVYWYQQSLDQGLQFLIQYYNGEERAKGNILERFSAQQFPDLHSELNLSSLELGDSALYFCASSVLPSGGGPVEQYFGPGTRLTVT.

The table lists this clone with a count of one. The rearrangement joins TRBV7-2 to TRBJ2-7, with TRBD2 matching 10 bases. The V gene end was trimmed by 3 bases and the J gene end by 6 bases; junction bases not matched to a gene: 20. Germline V gene data show CDR1 as SGHTA and CDR2 as FQGNSA. CDR3 size: 19 residues. The CDR3, as DNA: TGTGCCAGCAGCTTTCCGGGACACCCATTTTCTAGCGGGAGCGTCGAGCAGTACTTC. Translated, it gives CASSFPGHPFSSGSVEQYF.

This chain uses TRBV3-1 (or the pseudogene TRBV3-2) with TRBJ1-2; weak D call: TRBD1 (5 bases). This CDR3 spans 15 amino acids. Trimming took 1 base from V and 2 from J, leaving 11 bases between them. CDR1 and CDR2 (germline): LGHDT, YNNKEL (reference sequence). This CDR3 is CASSQVKGSNYGYTF. CDR3 DNA sequence: TGTGCCAGCAGCCAAGTCAAGGGGTCCAACTATGGCTACACCTTC.

As regards this clone: Other DNA sequences of this sample code for an identical CDR3. This chain joins TRBV18 and TRBJ1-6, with TRBD1 identical over 10 bases. CDR3 length: 15 residues. The junction had 0 bases not matched to a gene; V was cut back by 2 bases and J by 5 bases. Per the germline V gene, CDR1 is KGHSH and CDR2 is LQKENI. CDR3: CASSPGTGDNSPLHF. Written as DNA, the CDR3 is TGTGCCAGCTCACCAGGGACAGGGGATAATTCACCCCTCCACTTT.

This chain links TRBV4-3 with TRBJ2-1; D might be TRBD1 (8 bases). Trimming stripped 4 bases from V and 3 bases from J, with 13 bases between. The germline V gene has CDR1 LGHNA and CDR2 YSLEER. The CDR3 length is 15 residues. DNA for the CDR3: TGCGCCAGCAGCCTAACAGGGGGGGACTACAATGAGCAGTTCTTC. It specifies CASSLTGGDYNEQFF.

The chain couples TRBV6-6 to TRBJ2-1; 15 bases line up with TRBD2. The CDR3 is 20 amino acids. CDR1 is MNHNY, CDR2 SVGAGI, per germline (reference sequence). After removal of 6 bases from V and 1 base from J, the junction contained 13 bases not matched to a gene. In DNA form, the CDR3 reads TGTGCCAGCAGCCGCGGACTAGCGGGAGGGTTAGGGAGGTCCTACAATGAGCAGTTCTTC. Translating it yields CASSRGLAGGLGRSYNEQFF.

This rearrangement joins TRBV3-1 (or the pseudogene TRBV3-2) to TRBJ2-7; 8 nucleotides agree with TRBD2. The germline V gene has CDR1 LGHDT and CDR2 YNNKEL (reference sequence). The CDR3 runs to 16 residues. With 1 base clipped from V and 2 bases from J, the junction kept 7 bases outside the gene matches. CDR3 protein: CASSQALAGLTYEQYF. CDR3 nucleotide sequence: TGTGCCAGCAGCCAAGCCTTAGCGGGGTTAACCTACGAGCAGTACTTC.

Only a few counts were recorded for this clone. V gene TRBV14 combines with J gene TRBJ1-2, with 9 positions matching TRBD1. The CDR3 has 14 residues. The germline gives CDR1 SGHDN, CDR2 FVKESK. With V trimmed by 4 bases and J by 8 bases, 8 bases remained unmatched. The CDR3 bases are TGTGCCAGCAGCCGAACACAGGGGGCAGGGGGCTACACCTTC. It yields the protein CASSRTQGAGGYTF.

This clone was found a few times. The V call is TRBV6-2 or TRBV6-3, the J call TRBJ1-1, with D tentatively TRBD1 (5 bases). Germline CDR1 is MNHEY and CDR2 is SVGEGT. V was cut by 5 bases and J by 0 bases, with 10 bases left in between. The CDR3 length is 14 residues. The CDR3 spells CASSATALNTEAFF. DNA for the CDR3: TGTGCCAGCAGTGCGACAGCCTTGAACACTGAAGCTTTCTTT.

This sequence joins TRBV3-1 (or the pseudogene TRBV3-2) and TRBJ1-3, with D uncertain. Germline loops: CDR1 LGHDT, CDR2 YNNKEL (reference sequence). The CDR3 runs to 12 residues. Trimming pared 0 bases from V and 6 bases from J, leaving 3 bases between. The CDR3 coding sequence is TGTGCCAGCAGCCAAGATAAAAACACCATATATTTT. Residues: CASSQDKNTIYF.

A word on this clone: Given a much more abundant clone one base away, this may be a read error. The chain employs TRBV7-9 and TRBJ1-1; possibly TRBD1 for D (5 bases). Looked up from germline, CDR1 is SEHNR and CDR2 is FQNEAQ (reference sequence). This CDR3 region has 13 residues. Trimming pared 3 bases from V and 0 bases from J, leaving 5 bases between. CDR3 residues: CASSLTVNTEAFF. The CDR3 bases are TGTGCCAGCAGCTTGACAGTGAACACTGAAGCTTTCTTT.

Here the CDR3 reads CASSGGLAGAPSGGEQYF. In nucleotides, the CDR3 is TGCGCCAGCAGCGGAGGACTAGCGGGGGCCCCGAGCGGGGGAGAGCAGTACTTC. This sequence joins TRBV4-1 and TRBJ2-7; 13 nucleotides agree with TRBD2. The CDR3 is 18 residues long. V shed 5 bases, J shed 7 bases, and the junction held 17 bases outside the gene matches. Germline V gene data show CDR1 as MGHRA and CDR2 as YSYEKL.

J is TRBJ2-7 and V is TRBV6-6; possible D gene TRBD2, 6 bases. V dropped 7 bases and J dropped 5 bases, with 24 bases sitting between them. The length of the CDR3 is 16 residues. Germline V CDR1 and CDR2: MNHNY, SVGAGI (reference sequence). This CDR3 is CASTPTLRGTSNEQYF. Written as DNA, the CDR3 is TGTGCCAGCACTCCAACTTTACGGGGTACTAGCAACGAGCAGTACTTC.

CDR3 DNA: TGCGCCAGCAGCTTGGAGGGGGACGGCAATTCACCCCTCCACTTT. Translation: CASSLEGDGNSPLHF. V gene TRBV5-1 combines with J gene TRBJ1-6, with D possibly being TRBD1 (6 bases). Germline loops: CDR1 SGHRS, CDR2 YFSETQ. Deletions cut 0 bases from V and 7 bases from J, with 11 bases between. The CDR3 runs 15 residues. The variable domain in full, completed from reference TRBV5-1 and TRBJ1-6, reads KAGVTQTPRYLIKTRGQQVTLSCSPISGHRSVSWYQQTPGQGLQFLFEYFSETQRNKGNFPGRFSGRQFSNSRSEMNVSTLELGDSALYLCASSLEGDGNSPLHFGNGTRLTVT.

The chain uses TRBV3-1 (or the pseudogene TRBV3-2) and TRBJ2-1; the D gene is possibly TRBD1 (6 bases). V was pared by 3 bases and J by 5 bases, with 11 bases between. This CDR3 has 14 residues. The germline V gene has CDR1 LGHDT and CDR2 YNNKEL (reference sequence). The CDR3 loop reads CASSQPWDNNEQFF. The CDR3 DNA is TGTGCCAGCAGCCAGCCCTGGGACAACAATGAGCAGTTCTTC.

The chain is built from TRBV6-1 and TRBJ1-2, with 7 positions matching TRBD1. The ends lost 0 bases at V and 4 bases at J; junction bases unmatched: 5. The CDR3 spans 15 residues. Germline V gene data show CDR1 as MNHNS and CDR2 as SASEGT. CDR3 sequence (DNA): TGTGCCAGCAGTGAAGCGCCGGGACAGAGCTATGGCTACACCTTC. Encoded protein: CASSEAPGQSYGYTF.

This clone was counted a few times. V is TRBV29-1 and J is TRBJ1-5; TRBD1 aligns across 8 bases. The length of the CDR3 is 12 residues. The germline V gene has CDR1 SQVTM and CDR2 ANQGSEA. V was pared by 4 bases and J by 4 bases, with 0 bases of the junction left unmatched. CDR3 region: CSVGQGNQPQHF. Written as DNA, the CDR3 is TGCAGCGTTGGACAGGGGAATCAGCCCCAGCATTTT.

The chain carries TRBV11-3 and TRBJ2-1; TRBD2 agrees at 10 bases. This CDR3 contains 15 residues. V was pared by 3 bases and J by 5 bases, with 4 bases of the junction left unmatched. CDR1 is SGHNT and CDR2 is YENEEA in the germline V gene. The CDR3 loop reads CASSFVAGGHNEQFF. The CDR3 coding sequence is TGTGCCAGCAGCTTTGTAGCGGGAGGTCACAATGAGCAGTTCTTC.

V gene TRBV5-1 combines with J gene TRBJ1-1, with D possibly TRBD1 on 5 matching bases. Trimming took 4 bases from V and 0 from J, leaving 10 bases between them. The CDR3 is 14 residues long. CDR1 and CDR2 from the germline V gene are SGHRS and YFSETQ. The CDR3 here is CASSEQAMNTEAFF. CDR3 in DNA: TGCGCCAGCAGCGAACAGGCGATGAACACTGAAGCTTTCTTT.

The chain has TRBV2 and TRBJ2-2, with 10 bases that match TRBD2. Germline CDR1 reads SNHLY; CDR2 reads FYNNEI. Trimming removed 6 bases from V and 8 bases from J; junction bases left unmatched: 9. This CDR3 is 15 amino acids long. CDR3 amino acids: CASRSGGAELGELFF. The CDR3 DNA reads TGTGCCAGCAGAAGCGGGGGGGCCGAGCTAGGGGAGCTGTTTTTT.

The chain has TRBV6-5 and TRBJ2-1; 12 bases agree with TRBD2. CDR1 is MNHEY and CDR2 is SVGAGI in the germline V gene. This CDR3 has 14 amino acids. Unmatched junction bases numbered 6, after V lost 6 bases and J lost 9 bases. CDR3 amino acids: CASRSLAGGVEQFF. The DNA of the CDR3 is TGTGCCAGCAGATCCCTAGCGGGGGGGGTTGAGCAGTTCTTC.

This clone was counted at least ten times. The V and J genes are TRBV4-1 and TRBJ1-6; 7 bases line up with TRBD1. The CDR3 extends over 15 amino acids. V lost 7 bases to trimming and J lost 4 bases; unmatched junction nucleotides: 7. CDR1 and CDR2 from the germline V gene are MGHRA and YSYEKL. The CDR3 DNA reads as TGCGCCAGCACTACCGACAGGGTTTATAATTCACCCCTCCACTTT. Its protein is CASTTDRVYNSPLHF.

The V call is TRBV27, the J call TRBJ2-5; TRBD2 agrees at 9 bases. The length of the CDR3 is 15 residues. CDR1 MNHEY and CDR2 SMNVEV come from the germline V gene (reference sequence). The V segment lost 1 base and the J segment 5 bases; nucleotides outside the gene matches: 5. CDR3: CASSLFAGGMETQYF. The CDR3 DNA reads TGTGCCAGCAGTTTATTCGCGGGGGGGATGGAGACCCAGTACTTC.

This chain connects TRBV11-3 to TRBJ2-1, with 7 bases fitting TRBD1. J gave up 2 bases and V 6 bases, and 4 bases lay outside the gene matches. CDR1 is SGHNT, CDR2 YENEEA, per germline. The CDR3 spans 14 residues. CDR3 bases: TGTGCCAGCAGTCGAGGGGGCCCCTACAATGAGCAGTTCTTC. Protein: CASSRGGPYNEQFF. Based on the CDR3 plus reference TRBV11-3 and TRBJ2-1, the full variable domain is EAGVVQSPRYKIIEKKQPVAFWCNPISGHNTLYWYLQNLGQGPELLIRYENEEAVDDSQLPKDRFSAERLKGVDSTLKIQPAELGDSAVYLCASSRGGPYNEQFFGPGTRLTVL.